This T cell receptor (beta chain) was observed in a study of regulatory T cells in long-lasting Graves disease. Trimming removed 8 bases at V and 9 bases at J, with 16 bases between. CDR3 length: 13 residues. The germline gives CDR1 KGHDR, CDR2 SFDVKD. Noted time point: newly diagnosed GD, antithyroid drugs for less than 3 months. After RNA was extracted from PBMCs, the TCR library was made from it. Sequencing libraries for TCR beta were prepared with iRepertoire HTBI primers and Arm-PCR of CDR3 regions. TCRdb analysed the multiplex PCR reads with MiXCR anew, one entry per CDR3 protein. The sample yields under 400,000 distinct CDR3 sequences, 16% seen once. This same sample was also taken into another study, of T cells in Graves' hyperthyroidism and ophthalmopathy.

The chain carries TRBV24-1 and TRBJ2-1; D possibly uses TRBD1 or TRBD2 (5 bases each). This TCR derives from a man aged 40-55 years with Graves disease. Sequences were derived from peripheral blood mononuclear cells (PBMCs), sampled at new diagnosis, from a patient treated with antithyroid drugs. The CDR3 spells CATMRRGAVEQFF. CDR3 DNA: TGTGCCACCATGAGGAGAGGGGCGGTTGAGCAGTTCTTC.